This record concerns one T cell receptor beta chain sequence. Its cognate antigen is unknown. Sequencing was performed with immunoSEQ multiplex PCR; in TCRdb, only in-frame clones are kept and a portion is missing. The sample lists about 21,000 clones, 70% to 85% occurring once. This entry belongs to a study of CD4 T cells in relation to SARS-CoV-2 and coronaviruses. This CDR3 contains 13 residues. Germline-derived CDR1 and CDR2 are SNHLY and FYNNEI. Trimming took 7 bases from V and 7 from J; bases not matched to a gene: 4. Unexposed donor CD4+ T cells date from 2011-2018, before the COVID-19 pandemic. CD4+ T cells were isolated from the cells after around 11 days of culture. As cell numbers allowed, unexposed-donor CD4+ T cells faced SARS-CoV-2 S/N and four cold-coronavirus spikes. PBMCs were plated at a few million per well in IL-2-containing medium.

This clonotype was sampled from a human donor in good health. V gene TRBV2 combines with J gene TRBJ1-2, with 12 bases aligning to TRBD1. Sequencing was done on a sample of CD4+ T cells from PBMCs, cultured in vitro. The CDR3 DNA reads TGTGCCAGCATGGGGACAGGGGGCCGTGGCTACACCTTC. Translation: CASMGTGGRGYTF.